These 22 T cell receptor beta chains were sequenced from one sample in a study of T cells in narcolepsy. Using immunoSEQ multiplex PCR, the repertoire was profiled, and TCRdb retains in-frame clones only, with some absent. The sample includes approximately 25,000 clones, roughly 81% of them seen just once. The sequencing sample was made of CD45RA- memory CD4+ T cells from PBMCs. The source is a human donor with narcolepsy.

The V and J genes are TRBV5-6 and TRBJ2-5; perhaps D is TRBD1 or TRBD2 (5 bases each). Trimming removed 4 bases at V and 4 bases at J, with 11 bases between. This CDR3 region has 13 residues. Germline-derived CDR1 and CDR2 are SGHDT and YYEEEE. This CDR3 reads CASSPTGTETQYF. The CDR3 nucleotides read TGTGCCAGCAGCCCGACTGGGACAGAGACCCAGTACTTC.

J is TRBJ1-1 and V is TRBV5-1; D may be TRBD1 (5 bases). Per the germline V gene, CDR1 is SGHRS and CDR2 is YFSETQ. The V end was cut by 4 bases, the J end by 4 bases, with 20 bases between. The CDR3 contains 16 residues. In DNA form, the CDR3 reads TGCGCCAGCAGCCCACTTTCCGAGGGGAGAGGCACTGAAGCTTTCTTT. As protein: CASSPLSEGRGTEAFF. Complete variable domain (other parts from reference TRBV5-1 and TRBJ1-1): KAGVTQTPRYLIKTRGQQVTLSCSPISGHRSVSWYQQTPGQGLQFLFEYFSETQRNKGNFPGRFSGRQFSNSRSEMNVSTLELGDSALYLCASSPLSEGRGTEAFFGQGTRLTVV.

The V and J genes are TRBV14 and TRBJ1-2, with 12 bases aligning to TRBD1. Per the germline V gene, CDR1 is SGHDN and CDR2 is FVKESK. The CDR3 spans 17 residues. J lost 4 bases, V lost 3 bases, and 9 bases had no gene match. For the CDR3, the DNA is TGTGCCAGCAGCCAGACGCTCCCGGGACAGGGGGCCTATGGCTACACCTTC. As protein: CASSQTLPGQGAYGYTF.

This clone was counted once. This rearrangement joins TRBV7-9 to TRBJ2-7, with D unresolved. The germline V gene encodes CDR1 SEHNR and CDR2 FQNEAQ (reference sequence). The CDR3 covers 11 residues. Trimming pared 3 bases from V and 9 bases from J, leaving 9 bases between. The CDR3 DNA is TGTGCCAGCAGCTTGAGCGAGGTGCAGTACTTC. It specifies CASSLSEVQYF.

The rearrangement joins TRBV9 to TRBJ2-1; the D is unclear. The germline V and J ends were trimmed by 0 bases and 6 bases, with 10 bases remaining between them. The CDR3 loop spans 14 amino acids. The germline gives CDR1 SGDLS, CDR2 YYNGEE. The DNA for the CDR3 is TGTGCCAGCAGCGTAGGGACCACCGGCAATGAGCAGTTCTTC. Its translation: CASSVGTTGNEQFF. Supplemented by reference TRBV9 and TRBJ2-1, the full variable domain reads DSGVTQTPKHLITATGQRVTLRCSPRSGDLSVYWYQQSLDQGLQFLIQYYNGEERAKGNILERFSAQQFPDLHSELNLSSLELGDSALYFCASSVGTTGNEQFFGPGTRLTVL.

V and J are TRBV19 and TRBJ1-2, with a weak D call TRBD1 (6 bases). The CDR3 has 13 residues. V lost 6 bases, J lost 4 bases, and 12 bases lay in between. Germline values: CDR1 LNHDA, CDR2 SQIVND (reference sequence). This CDR3 reads CASSTGNRYGYTF. As DNA, the CDR3 is TGTGCCAGTAGCACAGGGAATCGCTATGGCTACACCTTC. The full variable domain, with the rest looked up from reference TRBV19 and TRBJ1-2, is DGGITQSPKYLFRKEGQNVTLSCEQNLNHDAMYWYRQDPGQGLRLIYYSQIVNDFQKGDIAEGYSVSREKKESFPLTVTSAQKNPTAFYLCASSTGNRYGYTFGSGTRLTVV.

This clone counts as medium-sized. The V and J genes are TRBV10-3 and TRBJ2-7, with 11 bases that match TRBD1. Trimming cost V 7 bases and J 6 bases; bases outside gene matches: 11. The length of the CDR3 is 15 residues. Per germline, CDR1 ENHRY and CDR2 SYGVKD. CDR3 protein: CAITPRDRGIGEQYF. The CDR3 nucleotides read TGTGCCATCACTCCCCGGGACAGGGGGATAGGCGAGCAGTACTTC.

The chain joins TRBV7-9 to TRBJ2-1; D gene unclear. The CDR3 runs 11 residues. V lost 8 bases and J 7 bases, leaving 9 bases between the germline ends. Germline V lookup: CDR1 SEHNR, CDR2 FQNEAQ (reference sequence). CDR3 nucleotides: TGTGCCAGCGCCCGGGCGAATGAGCAGTTCTTC. Translation: CASARANEQFF.

The chain links TRBV28 to TRBJ2-7, with D unclear. Germline CDR1 is MDHEN and CDR2 is SYDVKM. This CDR3 contains 11 residues. The V end lost 4 bases, the J end lost 12 bases, and 13 bases lay between the germline ends. CDR3 in DNA: TGTGCCAGCAGTTCCCCTCCGACGCGGTACTTC. Its translation: CASSSPPTRYF.

This chain links TRBV18 with TRBJ2-1, with TRBD1 identical over 9 bases. This CDR3 contains 15 residues. Germline CDR1 is KGHSH and CDR2 is LQKENI. Trimming removed 2 bases from V and 3 bases from J; junction bases left unmatched: 2. The CDR3 reads CASSPGDRDYNEQFF. Written as DNA, the CDR3 is TGTGCCAGCTCACCAGGGGACAGGGACTACAATGAGCAGTTCTTC.

The rearrangement joins TRBV29-1 to TRBJ1-6, with a possible D match to TRBD1 (5 bases). The CDR3 has 14 residues. V was pared by 5 bases and J by 0 bases, with 8 bases between. The germline V gene encodes CDR1 SQVTM and CDR2 ANQGSEA. The CDR3 reads CSVQDTSYNSPLHF. As DNA, the CDR3 is TGCAGCGTTCAGGACACCTCCTATAATTCACCCCTCCACTTT.

This clone was detected a few times. The rearrangement uses TRBV5-1 and TRBJ2-6, with unresolved D. The CDR3 sequence is 13 residues long. Germline CDR1 reads SGHRS; CDR2 reads YFSETQ. V was trimmed by 4 bases and J by 4 bases, leaving 6 bases between them. The CDR3 nucleotides are TGCGCCAGCAGCACCGCCGGGGCCAACGTCCTGACTTTC. Protein product: CASSTAGANVLTF.

V is TRBV9 and J is TRBJ2-3; TRBD2 matches 10 bases. V lost 0 bases and J lost 1; bases outside the gene matches: 2. Germline CDR1 is SGDLS and CDR2 is YYNGEE. The CDR3 has 16 residues. This chain's CDR3 is CASSVGGTSGTDTQYF. CDR3 in DNA: TGTGCCAGCAGCGTAGGGGGGACTAGCGGCACAGATACGCAGTATTTT.

The chain joins TRBV28 to TRBJ2-7; 9 bases are shared with TRBD2. J gave up 4 bases and V 5 bases, and 0 bases lay outside the gene matches. The CDR3 sequence is 12 residues long. Germline V CDR1 and CDR2: MDHEN, SYDVKM. The CDR3: CASSSGGYEQYF. CDR3 coding DNA: TGTGCCAGCAGTAGCGGGGGGTACGAGCAGTACTTC.

This sequence joins TRBV7-2 and TRBJ2-7, with 7 bases identical to TRBD2. After removal of 4 bases from V and 3 bases from J, the junction contained 12 bases not matched to a gene. Per germline, CDR1 SGHTA and CDR2 FQGNSA. This CDR3 is 16 amino acids long. The CDR3 reads CASSSFPRGSNYEQYF. The CDR3 nucleotides are TGTGCCAGCAGCTCATTCCCTCGCGGGAGTAACTACGAGCAGTACTTC.

The V and J genes are TRBV6-6 and TRBJ1-4, with 10 nucleotides matching TRBD1. The length of the CDR3 is 14 residues. CDR1 is MNHNY, CDR2 SVGAGI, per germline (reference sequence). V was pared by 6 bases and J by 4 bases, with 2 bases of the junction left unmatched. The CDR3, as DNA: TGTGCCAGCAGCGGGACAGGGGTTAATGAAAAACTGTTTTTT. Translated: CASSGTGVNEKLFF.

The chain is built from TRBV6-5 and TRBJ2-1, with D unresolved. CDR1 and CDR2 (germline): MNHEY, SVGAGI. Trimming cost V 4 bases and J 7 bases, with 5 bases left between them. The CDR3 is 11 amino acids. The CDR3 loop reads CASSSPNEQFF. CDR3 sequence (DNA): TGTGCCAGCAGTTCCCCGAATGAGCAGTTCTTC.

The chain links TRBV7-2 to TRBJ1-5; maybe TRBD1 (5 bases). V was cut by 3 bases and J by 2 bases, with 11 bases left in between. Germline V CDR1 and CDR2: SGHTA, FQGNSA. The CDR3 covers 15 residues. This chain's CDR3 is CASSLWGEGNQPQHF. CDR3 DNA sequence: TGTGCCAGCAGCTTGTGGGGGGAGGGCAATCAGCCCCAGCATTTT.

The chain links TRBV6-6 to TRBJ2-1; D not certain. CDR3 size: 13 residues. The ends were cut back, 0 bases at V and 5 bases at J, with 5 bases in the middle. Germline CDR1 MNHNY, CDR2 SVGAGI (reference sequence). CDR3 residues: CASSYSLHNEQFF. Here the CDR3 DNA reads TGTGCCAGCAGTTACTCGTTGCACAATGAGCAGTTCTTC.

The J gene is TRBJ1-1, the V gene TRBV18; 7 bases line up with TRBD1. The CDR3 is 15 residues long. Trimming removed 3 bases from V and 6 bases from J; junction bases left unmatched: 10. Germline CDR1 reads KGHSH; CDR2 reads LQKENI. CDR3 nucleotide sequence: TGTGCCAGCTCACCGATCCGGGCAGGGGGACCTGAAGCTTTCTTT. It translates to CASSPIRAGGPEAFF.

The chain couples TRBV28 to TRBJ2-3, with D perhaps matching TRBD1 or TRBD2 (5 bases each). The V end lost 8 bases, the J end lost 5 bases, and 17 bases lay between the germline ends. The CDR3 is 14 residues long. In germline, CDR1 is MDHEN, CDR2 SYDVKM. This CDR3 is CASGKDRDRDTQYF. As DNA, the CDR3 is TGTGCCAGCGGCAAGGACCGGGACCGAGATACGCAGTATTTT.

The V call is TRBV6-5, the J call TRBJ1-1, with 7 bases that match TRBD1. Germline values: CDR1 MNHEY, CDR2 SVGAGI. The CDR3 is made up of 14 amino acids. Germline trimming cut 5 bases from V and 1 base from J; bases unmatched to any gene: 4. The CDR3 bases are TGTGCCAGCAGTGACAGGGCCAAGAACACTGAAGCTTTCTTT. This encodes CASSDRAKNTEAFF.